This T cell receptor (beta chain) was obtained from a study of T cells in Graves' hyperthyroidism and ophthalmopathy. The CDR3 is 12 residues long. V shed 7 bases and J shed 10 bases, with 16 bases lying between them. Comments on this clonotype: This clone may be a read error of a much larger clone one base away.

Amplification of TCR beta CDR3 regions was performed using RNA transcripts as template. The primer set for the first-round RT-PCR of the TCR CDR3 was HTBI. TCRdb used MiXCR to reprocess the multiplex PCR reads, holding one entry per CDR3 protein. This sample has about 380,000 distinct CDR3 sequences, with less than 20% found just once. The chain combines TRBV12-3 or TRBV12-4 with TRBJ1-1; no firm D call. This TCR was recovered from a man aged 18-30 years with Graves' ophthalmopathy. The sample consisted of blood. The CDR3 loop is CASTPWESGAFF. Written as DNA, the CDR3 is TGTGCCAGCACCCCTTGGGAATCTGGAGCTTTCTTT.